A single TCR beta chain is shown here with its context. The antigen remains unidentified. The study ran its PCR with 60 Vbeta and 13 Jbeta primers. Method: immunoSEQ multiplex PCR; TCRdb's copy keeps in-frame clones and lacks some. The sample carries 150,000 or so clones, around 79% recorded once. CDR3 length equals 15 residues. V dropped 5 bases and J dropped 2 bases, with 15 bases sitting between them. Germline V gene lookup returns CDR1 MNHEY and CDR2 SMNVEV (reference sequence). This entry is derived from a study of cytomegalovirus exposure and HLA in healthy donors. General study results and limits: A link between a missense DCLRE1C variant and TCR beta V- and J-gene trimming emerged from a later analysis.

Sequenced sample: PBMCs. This clonotype originated in a woman in her 40s in good health and CMV-seropositive. The rearrangement uses TRBV27 and TRBJ2-5; the D gene is possibly TRBD1 (6 bases). CDR3 region: CASSPRRTVQETQYF. As DNA, the CDR3 is TGTGCCAGCAGTCCCCGTCGGACAGTACAAGAGACCCAGTACTTC.